These T cell receptor beta chains were read from a single sample in a study of blood T cells in healthy people across ages. TCRdb reprocessed the 5' RACE reads via MiXCR and lists one record per CDR3 protein. The sample gives over 1,500,000 distinct CDR3 sequences, about two fifths of which show up once; 23% is in the top ten. The sequenced sample was blood. These receptors all stem from a human donor in good health. The CDR3 runs from the conserved cysteine through the conserved F or W. The order of the fields is CDR3 length, V gene, clone size, D gene, J gene, CDR3 DNA, CDR3 protein. The D gene is left open where the match is weak. Only part of the rows carry a size: once, few, many, or a class if the clone is expanded.

len: 16; v_gene: TRBV7-3; abundance: few; d_gene: TRBD2; j_gene: TRBJ2-1; CDR3nt: TGTGCCAGCAGCTTACTAGCGGGGAGTACGAACAATGAGCAGTTCTTC; CDR3aa: CASSLLAGSTNNEQFF
len: 13; v_gene: TRBV21-1; abundance: few; d_gene: NA; j_gene: TRBJ1-2; CDR3nt: TGTGCCAGCAGCGACTGGACAGGGGGCGGCTACACCTTC; CDR3aa: CASSDWTGGGYTF
len: 13; v_gene: TRBV29-1; abundance: NA; d_gene: NA; j_gene: TRBJ1-4; CDR3nt: TGCAGCGTTGAGAGGGGCCTTAATGAAAAACTGGTTTTT; CDR3aa: CSVERGLNEKLVF
len: 13; v_gene: TRBV29-1; abundance: NA; d_gene: NA; j_gene: TRBJ1-2; CDR3nt: TGCAGCACTGGTCGGGGGGAAAACTATGGCTACACCTTC; CDR3aa: CSTGRGENYGYTF
len: 14; v_gene: TRBV27; abundance: NA; d_gene: TRBD1; j_gene: TRBJ2-1; CDR3nt: TGTGCCAGCAGTTTATCCAGGGGGCTCAATGAGCAGTTCTTC; CDR3aa: CASSLSRGLNEQFF
len: 14; v_gene: TRBV12-3/TRBV12-4; abundance: NA; d_gene: NA; j_gene: TRBJ2-5; CDR3nt: TGTGCCAGCAGCCCAGGGGTACTCCAAGAGACCCAGTACTTC; CDR3aa: CASSPGVLQETQYF
len: 18; v_gene: TRBV4-1; abundance: NA; d_gene: NA; j_gene: TRBJ2-7; CDR3nt: TGCGCCAGCAGCCAATTTTATCCCCTCCAGGGGCCACATCTCGAGCAGTACTTC; CDR3aa: CASSQFYPLQGPHLEQYF
len: 16; v_gene: TRBV6-2/TRBV6-3; abundance: NA; d_gene: NA; j_gene: TRBJ1-5; CDR3nt: TGTGCCAGCAGTTACTCCCGTGGCTATAGCAATCAGCCCCAGCATTTT; CDR3aa: CASSYSRGYSNQPQHF
len: 14; v_gene: TRBV5-1; abundance: NA; d_gene: NA; j_gene: TRBJ1-2; CDR3nt: TGCGCCAGCAGCTTGGGGGGCAGACACTATGGCTACACCTTC; CDR3aa: CASSLGGRHYGYTF
len: 14; v_gene: TRBV20-1; abundance: NA; d_gene: NA; j_gene: TRBJ2-5; CDR3nt: TGCAGTGCTGGAAGAGGGGGGGGTCAAAAGACCCAGTACTTC; CDR3aa: CSAGRGGGQKTQYF
len: 14; v_gene: TRBV9; abundance: NA; d_gene: NA; j_gene: TRBJ2-5; CDR3nt: TGTGCCAGCAGCGGACCTGACGGCAGGGAGACCCAGTACTTC; CDR3aa: CASSGPDGRETQYF
len: 14; v_gene: TRBV11-3; abundance: NA; d_gene: NA; j_gene: TRBJ2-1; CDR3nt: TGTGCCAGCAGCTTTTCCCAGGGGAACGGTGAGCAGTTCTTC; CDR3aa: CASSFSQGNGEQFF
len: 14; v_gene: TRBV29-1; abundance: NA; d_gene: TRBD1; j_gene: TRBJ2-1; CDR3nt: TGCAGCCCGATGACAGGGGGATTCTCGGGTGAGCAGTTCTTC; CDR3aa: CSPMTGGFSGEQFF
len: 16; v_gene: TRBV5-1; abundance: NA; d_gene: NA; j_gene: TRBJ2-6; CDR3nt: TGCGCCAGCAGCTTGGAAGGGTTGAGGGGGGCCAACGTCCTGACTTTC; CDR3aa: CASSLEGLRGANVLTF
len: 16; v_gene: TRBV3-1; abundance: NA; d_gene: TRBD2; j_gene: TRBJ2-1; CDR3nt: TGTGCCAGCAGCCGCAGCGGGGGGGCTACCCACAATGAGCAGTTCTTC; CDR3aa: CASSRSGGATHNEQFF
len: 12; v_gene: TRBV6-2/TRBV6-3; abundance: many; d_gene: NA; j_gene: TRBJ2-4; CDR3nt: TGTGCCAGCAGTGGACAGATAAACATTCAGTACTTC; CDR3aa: CASSGQINIQYF
len: 15; v_gene: TRBV20-1; abundance: NA; d_gene: TRBD2; j_gene: TRBJ2-3; CDR3nt: TGCAGTGCTAGAGGCCACGGGGGGGACACAGATACGCAGTATTTT; CDR3aa: CSARGHGGDTDTQYF
len: 14; v_gene: TRBV10-2; abundance: NA; d_gene: NA; j_gene: TRBJ2-5; CDR3nt: TGCGCCAGCAGGGGGGGCTACCTCCGGGAGACCCAGTACTTC; CDR3aa: CASRGGYLRETQYF
len: 13; v_gene: TRBV29-1; abundance: NA; d_gene: NA; j_gene: TRBJ2-7; CDR3nt: TGCAGCGCCCGACAGGCTGATGGCTACGAGCAGTACTTC; CDR3aa: CSARQADGYEQYF
len: 14; v_gene: TRBV6-2/TRBV6-3; abundance: NA; d_gene: NA; j_gene: TRBJ2-1; CDR3nt: TGTGCCAGCCTAAGGGAAGTGGGGTACAATGAGCAGTTCTTC; CDR3aa: CASLREVGYNEQFF
len: 16; v_gene: TRBV11-1; abundance: NA; d_gene: TRBD2; j_gene: TRBJ2-5; CDR3nt: TGTGCCAGCAGCCCACGTCGCGGGGGGGAAAAAGAGACCCAGTACTTC; CDR3aa: CASSPRRGGEKETQYF
len: 15; v_gene: TRBV9; abundance: NA; d_gene: NA; j_gene: TRBJ2-3; CDR3nt: TGTGCCAGCAGCGCACGGGGGCCTAGCACAGATACGCAGTATTTT; CDR3aa: CASSARGPSTDTQYF
len: 14; v_gene: TRBV6-2/TRBV6-3; abundance: NA; d_gene: NA; j_gene: TRBJ1-5; CDR3nt: TGTGCCAGTACCGGGGTTAGAAGCAATCAGCCCCAGCATTTT; CDR3aa: CASTGVRSNQPQHF
len: 16; v_gene: TRBV5-1; abundance: NA; d_gene: TRBD1; j_gene: TRBJ1-4; CDR3nt: TGCGCCAGCAGCTTGGGCCCGGGACAGGGCCAGGAAAAACTGTTTTTT; CDR3aa: CASSLGPGQGQEKLFF
len: 18; v_gene: TRBV6-2/TRBV6-3; abundance: few; d_gene: NA; j_gene: TRBJ2-1; CDR3nt: TGTGCCAGCAGTCCCCCAGGAGAAGTAGCCGGGACCTACAATGAGCAGTTCTTC; CDR3aa: CASSPPGEVAGTYNEQFF
len: 13; v_gene: TRBV29-1; abundance: NA; d_gene: NA; j_gene: TRBJ2-1; CDR3nt: TGCAGCGTTGTTACAGCCTTCTACAATGAGCAGTTCTTC; CDR3aa: CSVVTAFYNEQFF
len: 15; v_gene: TRBV7-9; abundance: NA; d_gene: TRBD2; j_gene: TRBJ2-1; CDR3nt: TGTGCCAGCAGCTCGGGACCAGCGGGGTACAATGAGCAGTTCTTC; CDR3aa: CASSSGPAGYNEQFF
len: 16; v_gene: TRBV21-1; abundance: NA; d_gene: NA; j_gene: TRBJ2-4; CDR3nt: TGTGCCAGCAGCAGCACTCCGACAGGAGGGAAAAACATTCAGTACTTC; CDR3aa: CASSSTPTGGKNIQYF
len: 17; v_gene: TRBV6-2/TRBV6-3; abundance: few; d_gene: TRBD1; j_gene: TRBJ2-3; CDR3nt: TGTGCCAGCAGTTACTCCCCTCGGACAGGGAGCACAGATACGCAGTATTTT; CDR3aa: CASSYSPRTGSTDTQYF
len: 15; v_gene: TRBV2; abundance: few; d_gene: NA; j_gene: TRBJ1-5; CDR3nt: TGTGCCAGCAGTGAATTTGGAGGGTCCCTTCAGCCCCAGCATTTT; CDR3aa: CASSEFGGSLQPQHF
len: 13; v_gene: TRBV12-3/TRBV12-4; abundance: many; d_gene: NA; j_gene: TRBJ1-2; CDR3nt: TGTGCCAGCAGCCTGACATCTAACTATGGCTACACCTTC; CDR3aa: CASSLTSNYGYTF
len: 14; v_gene: TRBV28; abundance: NA; d_gene: TRBD1; j_gene: TRBJ2-7; CDR3nt: TGTGCCAGCAACCTAGGACAGGGTCGGTACGAGCAGTACTTC; CDR3aa: CASNLGQGRYEQYF
len: 14; v_gene: TRBV6-5; abundance: NA; d_gene: NA; j_gene: TRBJ2-7; CDR3nt: TGTGCCAGCAGCTCGACGGGACACCTCTACGAGCAGTACTTC; CDR3aa: CASSSTGHLYEQYF
len: 13; v_gene: TRBV11-1; abundance: NA; d_gene: NA; j_gene: TRBJ1-1; CDR3nt: TGTGCCAGCAGTTACGAGTCAGGCACTGAAGCTTTCTTT; CDR3aa: CASSYESGTEAFF
len: 16; v_gene: TRBV29-1; abundance: few; d_gene: NA; j_gene: TRBJ2-3; CDR3nt: TGCAGCGTTGAAGATGGGCAGGGGAAAAACACAGATACGCAGTATTTT; CDR3aa: CSVEDGQGKNTDTQYF
len: 18; v_gene: TRBV12-3/TRBV12-4; abundance: few; d_gene: TRBD2; j_gene: TRBJ2-7; CDR3nt: TGTGCCAGCAGTTTTGGGGGGGATGGGGGGGGTAGCCCCTACGAGCAGTACTTC; CDR3aa: CASSFGGDGGGSPYEQYF
len: 15; v_gene: TRBV2; abundance: NA; d_gene: NA; j_gene: TRBJ2-1; CDR3nt: TGTGCCAGCAGTGAGGGCGGGGGCCTTTACAATGAGCAGTTCTTC; CDR3aa: CASSEGGGLYNEQFF
len: 15; v_gene: TRBV18; abundance: NA; d_gene: TRBD1; j_gene: TRBJ2-7; CDR3nt: TGTGCCAGCTCAACCGGGACAGGGTTTTTAAGCGAGCAGTACTTC; CDR3aa: CASSTGTGFLSEQYF
len: 14; v_gene: TRBV4-1; abundance: NA; d_gene: NA; j_gene: TRBJ2-1; CDR3nt: TGTGCCAGCTCACCCTCCCGGGGGTACAATGAGCAGTTCTTC; CDR3aa: CASSPSRGYNEQFF
len: 13; v_gene: TRBV19; abundance: NA; d_gene: NA; j_gene: TRBJ1-2; CDR3nt: TGTGCCAGTAGTATAGAGGGGGGCGCTGGCTACACCTTC; CDR3aa: CASSIEGGAGYTF
len: 17; v_gene: TRBV11-2; abundance: NA; d_gene: TRBD1; j_gene: TRBJ2-7; CDR3nt: TGTGCCAGCAGCTTAGTGAGGGACAGGGCTTCATCCTACGAGCAGTACTTC; CDR3aa: CASSLVRDRASSYEQYF
len: 16; v_gene: TRBV9; abundance: few; d_gene: NA; j_gene: TRBJ2-5; CDR3nt: TGTGCCAGCAGCGTAGATGACTATACGTACCAAGAGACCCAGTACTTC; CDR3aa: CASSVDDYTYQETQYF
len: 14; v_gene: TRBV7-3; abundance: NA; d_gene: NA; j_gene: TRBJ2-7; CDR3nt: TGTGCCAGCAGCCCGGGACTGGGAAACTACGAGCAGTACTTC; CDR3aa: CASSPGLGNYEQYF
len: 16; v_gene: TRBV4-3; abundance: few; d_gene: NA; j_gene: TRBJ2-1; CDR3nt: TGCGCCAGCAGCCGATGGGGGGATGGAAACGGGAATGAGCAGTTCTTC; CDR3aa: CASSRWGDGNGNEQFF
len: 15; v_gene: TRBV20-1; abundance: NA; d_gene: TRBD2; j_gene: TRBJ2-3; CDR3nt: TGCAGTGCCAGAGCCGGGGGGGCAGGAACAGATACGCAGTATTTT; CDR3aa: CSARAGGAGTDTQYF
len: 13; v_gene: TRBV12-3/TRBV12-4; abundance: NA; d_gene: NA; j_gene: TRBJ1-1; CDR3nt: TGTGCCAGCAGTTGGAACATGAACACTGAAGCTTTCTTT; CDR3aa: CASSWNMNTEAFF
len: 15; v_gene: TRBV20-1; abundance: once; d_gene: TRBD1; j_gene: TRBJ2-1; CDR3nt: TGCAGTGCTAGGTCCCGGGACAGGGGTTACAATGAGCAGTTCTTC; CDR3aa: CSARSRDRGYNEQFF
len: 14; v_gene: TRBV27; abundance: few; d_gene: NA; j_gene: TRBJ2-7; CDR3nt: TGTGCCGGCAGTTTCCAGGGGTCATTCTACGAGCAGTACTTC; CDR3aa: CAGSFQGSFYEQYF
len: 15; v_gene: TRBV10-3; abundance: few; d_gene: TRBD1; j_gene: TRBJ2-7; CDR3nt: TGTGCCATCAGGATTACAGGGGCCTCCCCCTGCGAGCAGTACTTC; CDR3aa: CAIRITGASPCEQYF
len: 14; v_gene: TRBV20-1; abundance: NA; d_gene: TRBD2; j_gene: TRBJ2-1; CDR3nt: TGCAGTGCAGTAGCGGGGGGGCTAGAAGCTGAGCAGTTCTTC; CDR3aa: CSAVAGGLEAEQFF
len: 18; v_gene: TRBV20-1; abundance: once; d_gene: TRBD2; j_gene: TRBJ2-1; CDR3nt: TGCAGTGTTAGACCGAAAATCGCCGGGGGGACCTCCTACAATGAGCAGTTCTTC; CDR3aa: CSVRPKIAGGTSYNEQFF
len: 15; v_gene: TRBV28; abundance: NA; d_gene: NA; j_gene: TRBJ2-7; CDR3nt: TGTGCCAGCAGTTACTCCGGGACAAGTACCTACGAGCAGTACTTC; CDR3aa: CASSYSGTSTYEQYF